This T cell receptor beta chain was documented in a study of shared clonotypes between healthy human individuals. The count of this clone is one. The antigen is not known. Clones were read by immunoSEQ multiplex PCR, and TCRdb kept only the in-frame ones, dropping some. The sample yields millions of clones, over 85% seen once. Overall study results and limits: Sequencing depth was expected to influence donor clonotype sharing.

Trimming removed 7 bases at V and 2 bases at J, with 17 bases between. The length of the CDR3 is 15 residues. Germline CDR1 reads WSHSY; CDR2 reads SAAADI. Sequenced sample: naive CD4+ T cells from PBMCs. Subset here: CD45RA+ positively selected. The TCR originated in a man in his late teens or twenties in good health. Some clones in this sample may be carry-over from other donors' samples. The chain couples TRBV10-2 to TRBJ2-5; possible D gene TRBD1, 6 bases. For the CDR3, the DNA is TGCGCCAGCACGGATTGGGGGCGGGCGCAAGAGACCCAGTACTTC. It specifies CASTDWGRAQETQYF.